The source of this TCR beta chain is a study of blood T cell repertoires in COVID-19. Study at large: T cells, B-cell-depleted T cells, or PBMCs supplied cDNA or gDNA.

Per the germline V gene, CDR1 is SGHRS and CDR2 is YFSETQ. The CDR3 is 15 residues long. With 5 bases removed from V and 0 bases from J, the gap between germline ends came to 12 bases. As originally analysed: Cell counts per sample came from amplifying reference gene primers. Using immunoSEQ multiplex PCR, the repertoire was profiled, and TCRdb retains in-frame clones only, with some absent. V and J calls and clone size follow that table, whereas D and trimming were derived from the DNA. The sample includes 95,000 to 150,000 clones, 75% to 85% seen only once; the top ten take approximately 3.9%. The rearrangement joins TRBV5-1 to TRBJ1-5; D is unresolved. This TCR came from a woman aged 45-65 years with acute or convalescent COVID-19. The specimen was peripheral blood. The CDR3 coding sequence is TGCGCCAGCAGTTTAGAGAGCAATAGCAATCAGCCCCAGCATTTT. Translation: CASSLESNSNQPQHF.